A selection of T cell receptor beta chains follows, all from one sample in a study of beta chain features in type 1 diabetes. Measured with immunoSEQ multiplex PCR; TCRdb has only the in-frame clones, and not every one. Of hundreds of thousands of clones in the sample, about 14% were seen once. Sequencing was performed on naive CD4+ T cells from blood. These receptor sequences come from a man younger than 35 with type 1 diabetes. Each CDR3 is given with its conserved first and last residue. D genes are given only for firm matches.

V gene	J gene	D gene	CDR3 protein
TRBV7-2	.	.	CASSTASSYEQYF
TRBV9	TRBJ2-7	TRBD2	CASSVGGLAGVGTFEQYF
TRBV7-9	TRBJ1-2	.	CASSPSLLLRAGYTF
TRBV27	TRBJ2-7	.	CASRVRGGTGDEQYF
TRBV7-2	TRBJ1-5	.	CASSLGITVRNQPQHF
TRBV7-9	TRBJ2-1	.	CASNSKENEQFF
TRBV30	TRBJ2-7	.	CAWSVHPGSYEQYF
TRBV7-7	TRBJ2-3	TRBD1	CASRSIGQGGDTQYF
TRBV6-5	TRBJ2-3	.	CASLGAGTDTQYF
TRBV6-5	TRBJ1-1	.	CASSYSGTVNTEAFF
TRBV19	TRBJ1-5	.	CASSSRGRRNQPQHF
TRBV7-2	TRBJ2-2	.	CASSFDMGTGELFF
TRBV27	TRBJ2-3	TRBD2	CASRTSGGTDTQYF
TRBV7-9	TRBJ1-1	.	CASSLAPAGSTEAFF
TRBV7-2	TRBJ2-7	.	CASSRRGEQYF
TRBV6-5	TRBJ1-1	.	CASSPPGHMNTEAFF
TRBV2	TRBJ1-5	.	CASSVSGDELPNQPQHF
TRBV6-1	TRBJ2-5	.	CASSEGRNQETQYF
TRBV4-2	TRBJ1-5	.	CASSQEVVSNQPQHF
TRBV28	TRBJ1-5	.	CASSETRDTHQPQHF
TRBV7-2	TRBJ2-1	.	CASSLAGYYNEQFF
TRBV5-1	TRBJ2-7	TRBD2	CASSPDAGGYSNEQYF